Below, 18 T cell receptor beta chains from the same sample are listed, as sequenced in a study of blood T cells in healthy people across ages. With a J-beta primer mix and a sample-barcoded 5' primer, a second PCR ran about 7 to 11 cycles. TCRdb re-called the 5' RACE reads through MiXCR, storing one row per CDR3 protein. The data hold 1 million or so distinct CDR3 sequences, with around 45% observed a single time. The specimen was blood. The receptor set was obtained from a woman aged 55-69 years in good health.

This clonotype was seen once. A much more abundant neighbour one base away suggests this may be a read error. The chain combines TRBV29-1 with TRBJ2-4, with TRBD2 identical over 12 bases. The J call may be wrong; the DNA end is better matched by TRBJ2-7. The germline gives CDR1 SQVTM, CDR2 ANQGSEA. The CDR3 totals 14 residues. In DNA, the CDR3 is TGCAGCGTTTCTAGCGGGAGGGTCGCCTACGAGCAGTACTTC. It specifies CSVSSGRVAYEQYF.

The CDR3 loop reads CSARVAPADTQYF. The CDR3 bases are TGCAGTGCTAGGGTAGCTCCCGCAGATACGCAGTATTTT. This chain joins TRBV20-1 and TRBJ2-3; unclear D gene. V lost 3 bases and J lost 4, with 11 bases in between. The CDR3 extends over 13 amino acids. Germline V lookup: CDR1 DFQATT, CDR2 SNEGSKA (reference sequence).

The V call is TRBV3-1, the J call TRBJ2-7, with 12 bases that match TRBD2. The J call may not be correct, given that the DNA end is closer to TRBJ2-5. In germline, CDR1 is LGHDT, CDR2 YNNKEL (reference sequence). The CDR3 is 19 amino acids. The CDR3 nucleotides are TGTGCCAGCAGCCAAGATCTAGAGACTAGCGGGAGATGGGGAGAGACCCAGTACTTC. As protein: CASSQDLETSGRWGETQYF.

This chain links TRBV10-2 with TRBJ2-5; TRBD2 is a possible D gene (6 bases). The CDR3 consists of 14 residues. Looked up from germline, CDR1 is WSHSY and CDR2 is SAAADI. Trimming took off 6 bases at V and 1 base at J, with 12 bases between the two ends. The CDR3 protein is CASRGRGIQETQYF. CDR3 DNA sequence: TGCGCCAGCAGGGGACGGGGGATCCAAGAGACCCAGTACTTC.

The chain combines TRBV6-5 with TRBJ1-2, with 7 nucleotides matching TRBD1. Germline-derived CDR1 and CDR2 are MNHEY and SVGAGI. The CDR3 is 14 residues long. The V segment lost 10 bases and the J segment 1 base; nucleotides outside the gene matches: 9. The CDR3 DNA reads TGTGCCACTCTATTGACAGGGAGTAACTATGGCTACACCTTC. Translating gives CATLLTGSNYGYTF.

The chain is built from TRBV15 and TRBJ1-2; D is undetermined. V was pared by 2 bases and J by 0 bases, with 16 bases between. The CDR3 loop spans 17 amino acids. Germline V CDR1 and CDR2: LNHNV, YYDKDF (reference sequence). CDR3 loop: CATSRTRALVANYGYTF. The DNA for the CDR3 is TGTGCCACCAGCAGAACTCGGGCTCTAGTAGCTAACTATGGCTACACCTTC.

The gene calls are TRBV7-2 and TRBJ2-5; D might be TRBD1 or TRBD2, each matching 5 bases. The CDR3 extends over 15 amino acids. CDR1 and CDR2 from the germline V gene are SGHTA and FQGNSA. Trimming took 5 bases from V and 2 from J, leaving 15 bases between them. The CDR3 region has the DNA TGTGCCAGCAGCCTCGGGACGCAGAAGCAAGAGACCCAGTACTTC. Translating gives CASSLGTQKQETQYF.

This clonotype occurred a few times. The CDR3 bases are TGTGCCATCAGTGGTTCCCGGGACTCCCTGTTGAATGAGCAGTTCTTC. Protein product: CAISGSRDSLLNEQFF. V is TRBV10-3 and J is TRBJ2-1; the D gene is possibly TRBD2 (6 bases). This CDR3 has 16 residues. From germline, CDR1 is ENHRY and CDR2 SYGVKD. With 4 bases removed from V and 7 bases from J, the gap between germline ends came to 20 bases.

The chain has TRBV3-1 and TRBJ2-1; a possible D gene is TRBD1 (6 bases). The CDR3 totals 16 residues. V was shortened by 0 bases and J by 0 bases, with 9 bases between the two germline ends. Per the germline V gene, CDR1 is LGHDT and CDR2 is YNNKEL (reference sequence). The CDR3 spells CASSQDYRASYNEQFF. CDR3 bases: TGTGCCAGCAGCCAAGATTACAGGGCCTCCTACAATGAGCAGTTCTTC.

V and J are TRBV12-3 or TRBV12-4 and TRBJ2-1, with D maybe TRBD1 (6 bases). This CDR3 has 15 residues. Trimming removed 6 bases from V and 4 bases from J, with 16 bases in between. In DNA form, the CDR3 reads TGTGCCAGCAGCCAGGGGTATGGTGTTTACAATGAGCAGTTCTTC. This gives the protein CASSQGYGVYNEQFF.

The chain recombines TRBV29-1 with TRBJ2-2; possible D gene TRBD2, 5 bases. V lost 4 bases and J 1 base, leaving 13 bases between the germline ends. The CDR3 is 15 amino acids. Germline assignment: CDR1 SQVTM and CDR2 ANQGSEA. This CDR3 is CSVGTLSKNTGELFF. The CDR3 coding sequence is TGCAGCGTTGGGACTCTATCTAAGAACACCGGGGAGCTGTTTTTT.

As to this clonotype: At one of its ends the junction is not consistent with the germline gene, which may arise from a read error. Written as DNA, the CDR3 is TGCGCCGGCAGCCTTTCGACCGGATACGAGCAGTACTTC. Translating gives CAGSLSTGYEQYF. J is TRBJ2-7 and V is TRBV5-1; D is ambiguous. Germline CDR1 SGHRS, CDR2 YFSETQ. The CDR3 is 13 amino acids.

This clonotype has only a few counts. V gene TRBV14 combines with J gene TRBJ1-1; D perhaps matches TRBD1 (5 bases). Between the trimmed V and J ends, which lost 0 bases and 10 bases, there was a span of 9 bases. The length of the CDR3 is 12 residues. CDR1 and CDR2 from the germline V gene are SGHDN and FVKESK. Here the CDR3 DNA reads TGTGCCAGCAGCCAAGATGGGGGAAGAGCTTTCTTT. Protein product: CASSQDGGRAFF.

This clonotype came up a few times. This rearrangement joins TRBV28 to TRBJ2-1; the D is unclear. CDR1 and CDR2 (germline): MDHEN, SYDVKM. The CDR3 spans 15 residues. Trimming removed 3 bases from V and 1 base from J, with 10 bases in between. CDR3: CASSLMEISYNEQFF. The CDR3 nucleotides read TGTGCCAGCAGTTTGATGGAAATTTCCTACAATGAGCAGTTCTTC.

This clonotype was seen at least ten times. This chain connects TRBV20-1 to TRBJ2-1, with a weak D call TRBD2 (5 bases). V shed 0 bases and J shed 0 bases, with 12 bases lying between them. This CDR3 has 16 amino acids. CDR1 and CDR2 from the germline V gene are DFQATT and SNEGSKA (reference sequence). This chain's CDR3 is CSARDPSGSSYNEQFF. CDR3 nucleotides: TGCAGTGCTAGAGATCCGAGCGGCAGCTCCTACAATGAGCAGTTCTTC.

To note about this clonotype: This may arise from a read error, as a much more abundant clone is one base away. The V gene is TRBV5-1, the J gene TRBJ2-1; D gene ambiguous. V lost 2 bases and J 4 bases, leaving 7 bases between the germline ends. The CDR3 sequence is 13 residues long. The V gene's germline CDR1 is SGHRS and CDR2 YFSETQ. The CDR3 bases are TGCGCCAGCAGCTTTCCTACTTACAATGAGCAGTTCTTC. It codes for CASSFPTYNEQFF.

The sample holds a few counts of this clonotype. This chain links TRBV27 with TRBJ2-7, with 9 bases lining up with TRBD2. Germline assignment: CDR1 MNHEY and CDR2 SMNVEV (reference sequence). The CDR3 has 17 amino acids. Unmatched junction bases numbered 11, after V lost 3 bases and J lost 2 bases. The DNA of the CDR3 is TGTGCCAGCAGTTTGCGCTGGGCGGCTAGCGGGACCTACGAGCAGTACTTC. This codes for CASSLRWAASGTYEQYF.

The chain recombines TRBV5-1 with TRBJ2-5; 11 positions agree with TRBD2. The CDR3 is 16 amino acids. CDR1 SGHRS and CDR2 YFSETQ come from the germline V gene. Trimming took 0 bases from V and 11 from J; bases not matched to a gene: 12. In nucleotides, the CDR3 is TGCGCCAGCAGCTTGGAACTAGCGGGAGCAGGTGAAGAGCAGTACTTC. Protein sequence: CASSLELAGAGEEQYF.